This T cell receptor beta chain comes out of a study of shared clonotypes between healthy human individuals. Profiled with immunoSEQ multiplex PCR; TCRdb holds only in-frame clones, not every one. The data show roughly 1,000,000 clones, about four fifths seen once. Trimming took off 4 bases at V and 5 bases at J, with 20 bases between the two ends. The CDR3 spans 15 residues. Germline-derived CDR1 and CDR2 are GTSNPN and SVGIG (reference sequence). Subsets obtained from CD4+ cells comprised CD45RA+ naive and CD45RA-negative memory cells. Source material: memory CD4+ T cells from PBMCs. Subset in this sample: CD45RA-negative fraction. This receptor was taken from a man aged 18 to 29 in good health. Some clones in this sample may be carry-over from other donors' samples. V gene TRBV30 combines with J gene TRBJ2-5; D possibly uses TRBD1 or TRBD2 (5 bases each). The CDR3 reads CAWNTTVGVVETQYF. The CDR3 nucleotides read TGTGCCTGGAACACGACGGTGGGGGTTGTGGAGACCCAGTACTTC.